The 30 T cell receptor beta chains in this list originate from one sample, sequenced in a study of blood T cell repertoires in COVID-19. Sequenced by immunoSEQ multiplex PCR; TCRdb stores in-frame clones only, minus some. Altogether around 330,000 clones are present, roughly 88% being singletons, with the ten largest covering around 1.6%. Sequencing was carried out using peripheral blood. The origin of the receptors is a woman aged 25 to 39 with COVID-19, enrolled during active disease.

The chain couples TRBV29-1 to TRBJ1-1; no clear D gene. The CDR3 contains 13 residues. CDR1 and CDR2 (germline): SQVTM, ANQGSEA. Trimming removed 3 bases from V and 2 bases from J, with 10 bases in between. Here the CDR3 reads CSVERALNTEAFF. The CDR3 coding sequence is TGCAGCGTTGAGAGGGCCTTAAACACTGAAGCTTTCTTT.

The chain employs TRBV3-1 (or the pseudogene TRBV3-2) and TRBJ2-7; 11 nucleotides line up with TRBD2. After removal of 4 bases from V and 4 bases from J, the junction contained 0 bases not matched to a gene. Germline V CDR1 and CDR2: LGHDT, YNNKEL (reference sequence). The CDR3 is made up of 13 amino acids. The CDR3 DNA follows: TGTGCCAGCAGCCGGACTAGCGGGTACGAGCAGTACTTC. Residues: CASSRTSGYEQYF.

This clone was found a few times. This sequence joins TRBV5-5 and TRBJ1-5, with 8 bases identical to TRBD1. Per the germline V gene, CDR1 is SGHKS and CDR2 is YYEKEE (reference sequence). The CDR3 runs 17 residues. The V gene end was trimmed by 0 bases and the J gene end by 7 bases; junction bases not matched to a gene: 12. The CDR3 DNA reads as TGTGCCAGCAGCTTGGTGAGTGCGACAGGGGCGGGACAGCCCCAGCATTTT. Encoded protein: CASSLVSATGAGQPQHF. The full variable domain, completed using reference TRBV5-5 and TRBJ1-5, is DAGVTQSPTHLIKTRGQQVTLRCSPISGHKSVSWYQQVLGQGPQFIFQYYEKEERGRGNFPDRFSARQFPNYSSELNVNALLLGDSALYLCASSLVSATGAGQPQHFGDGTRLSIL.

This chain links TRBV5-1 with TRBJ2-1; 8 nucleotides agree with TRBD2. Looked up from germline, CDR1 is SGHRS and CDR2 is YFSETQ. The CDR3 is made up of 14 amino acids. J was trimmed by 7 bases and V by 4 bases; bases with no gene match: 7. The CDR3 region has the DNA TGCGCCAGCAGCCTGGGACTAGGCAAGAATGAGCAGTTCTTC. Translating gives CASSLGLGKNEQFF.

The chain combines TRBV6-6 with TRBJ1-6, with TRBD1 matching over 9 bases. Trimming at V came to 5 bases and at J to 8 bases, leaving 16 bases not matched to a gene. This CDR3 is built from 18 residues. Germline V lookup: CDR1 MNHNY, CDR2 SVGAGI (reference sequence). The CDR3 loop reads CASSHRLRGWTGDSPLHF. The DNA for the CDR3 is TGTGCCAGCAGTCACCGATTGCGGGGGTGGACAGGGGATTCACCCCTCCACTTT.

V is TRBV19 and J is TRBJ1-2, with D possibly TRBD1 on 5 matching bases. V was cut by 6 bases and J by 0 bases, with 11 bases left in between. The CDR3 extends over 14 amino acids. Germline values: CDR1 LNHDA, CDR2 SQIVND (reference sequence). As DNA, the CDR3 is TGTGCCAGTAGGGGACTGGGAGCTAACTATGGCTACACCTTC. Translated: CASRGLGANYGYTF.

For the CDR3, the DNA is TGTGCCAGCAGCTTCCGAGGATTTAGCAATCAGCCCCAGCATTTT. Protein sequence: CASSFRGFSNQPQHF. This chain connects TRBV13 to TRBJ1-5; D call uncertain. The CDR3 consists of 15 residues. In germline, CDR1 is PRHDT, CDR2 FYEKMQ (reference sequence). Trimming stripped 3 bases from V and 0 bases from J, with 9 bases between. Complete variable domain (other parts from reference TRBV13 and TRBJ1-5): AAGVIQSPRHLIKEKRETATLKCYPIPRHDTVYWYQQGPGQDPQFLISFYEKMQSDKGSIPDRFSAQQFSDYHSELNMSSLELGDSALYFCASSFRGFSNQPQHFGDGTRLSIL.

The chain is built from TRBV4-1 and TRBJ2-3; D may be TRBD2 (5 bases). V was trimmed by 4 bases and J by 4 bases, leaving 21 bases between them. Germline V gives CDR1 MGHRA, CDR2 YSYEKL. This CDR3 comprises 17 residues. CDR3 protein: CASSPGPLMEAADTQYF. The CDR3 bases are TGCGCCAGCAGCCCAGGTCCCCTTATGGAGGCTGCAGATACGCAGTATTTT.

V is TRBV7-8 and J is TRBJ1-3; no reliable D call. The germline V gene has CDR1 SGHVS and CDR2 FQNEAQ. Trimming took off 3 bases at V and 1 base at J, with 7 bases between the two ends. CDR3 length: 14 amino acids. The CDR3 loop is CASSLGGSGNTIYF. CDR3 DNA sequence: TGTGCCAGCAGCTTGGGAGGGTCTGGAAACACCATATATTTT.

The CDR3 coding sequence is TGTGCCAGCAGTTCCCTTGGACTAGCGGGGTTAGGGAATGAGCAGTTCTTC. Translation gives CASSSLGLAGLGNEQFF. This chain joins TRBV27 and TRBJ2-1, with 12 bases aligning to TRBD2. The CDR3 sequence is 17 residues long. After removal of 4 bases from V and 7 bases from J, the junction contained 11 bases not matched to a gene. Germline values: CDR1 MNHEY, CDR2 SMNVEV (reference sequence).

This chain uses TRBV2 with TRBJ2-2, with TRBD1 identical over 8 bases. V dropped 7 bases and J dropped 6; count of bases not matched to a gene: 7. Germline V gene sequence: CDR1 SNHLY, CDR2 FYNNEI. CDR3 size: 14 residues. CDR3 in amino acids: CASKPGQVAGELFF. The CDR3, as DNA: TGTGCCAGCAAACCGGGACAGGTGGCCGGGGAGCTGTTTTTT.

The chain links TRBV11-2 to TRBJ1-2, with 7 bases that match TRBD1. The CDR3 runs 14 residues. Germline V gene sequence: CDR1 SGHAT, CDR2 FQNNGV. V was clipped by 5 bases and J by 0 bases; unmatched bases: 3. The CDR3: CASSPTGTNYGYTF. DNA of the CDR3: TGTGCCAGCAGCCCGACAGGGACTAACTATGGCTACACCTTC.

The chain joins TRBV3-1 (or the pseudogene TRBV3-2) to TRBJ2-5; possibly TRBD2 for D (6 bases). CDR3 size: 14 residues. Germline values: CDR1 LGHDT, CDR2 YNNKEL (reference sequence). V was trimmed by 5 bases and J by 5 bases, leaving 15 bases between them. The CDR3 DNA reads TGTGCCAGCAGCGACACCGGGGGTCCGGAGACCCAGTACTTC. It is translated as CASSDTGGPETQYF.

V usage is TRBV6-5 and J usage is TRBJ1-1; D not certain. Trimming removed 6 bases at V and 4 bases at J, with 12 bases between. This CDR3 spans 13 amino acids. Germline CDR1 is MNHEY and CDR2 is SVGAGI. CDR3 bases: TGTGCCAGCAGGGACTCGGGTTTCACTGAAGCTTTCTTT. This encodes CASRDSGFTEAFF.

The chain employs TRBV28 and TRBJ1-2; TRBD1 might be the D (6 bases). Per germline, CDR1 MDHEN and CDR2 SYDVKM. The V and J ends lost 3 bases and 5 bases respectively, with 19 bases between them. CDR3 length: 16 residues. CDR3 in DNA: TGTGCCAGCAGTTTCCCCGGATCTCAGGGGAAATATGGCTACACCTTC. Translating gives CASSFPGSQGKYGYTF.

This chain joins TRBV19 and TRBJ1-5, with TRBD1 as a possible D gene (6 bases). V lost 4 bases to trimming and J lost 6 bases, with 10 bases between them. Germline V gene sequence: CDR1 LNHDA, CDR2 SQIVND (reference sequence). There are 13 residues in the CDR3. CDR3 amino acids: CASSRGLGQPQHF. As DNA, the CDR3 is TGTGCCAGTAGTAGGGGGCTCGGTCAGCCCCAGCATTTT.

The chain uses TRBV6-2 or TRBV6-3 and TRBJ2-7; D is unclear. CDR1 MNHEY and CDR2 SVGEGT come from the germline V gene. Trimming took 6 bases from V and 6 from J, leaving 18 bases between them. The CDR3 covers 14 residues. CDR3 amino acids: CASSFSAASLEQYV. Here the CDR3 DNA reads TGTGCCAGCAGCTTCAGCGCCGCTTCCCTCGAGCAGTACGTC.

The gene calls are TRBV2 and TRBJ1-5; 9 bases align to TRBD1. Germline V gene lookup returns CDR1 SNHLY and CDR2 FYNNEI. V was clipped by 6 bases and J by 0 bases; unmatched bases: 15. The CDR3 is 19 residues long. CDR3 nucleotides: TGTGCCAGCAGCGGAATCCGGGACAGGGTTAGTGGTAGCAATCAGCCCCAGCATTTT. This encodes CASSGIRDRVSGSNQPQHF.

This rearrangement joins TRBV27 to TRBJ2-7; 8 bases are a match to TRBD1. The germline gives CDR1 MNHEY, CDR2 SMNVEV (reference sequence). V shed 0 bases, J shed 2 bases, and the junction held 6 bases outside the gene matches. The CDR3 runs 16 residues. The CDR3 region is CASSLSGTGITYEQYF. The CDR3 region has the DNA TGTGCCAGCAGTTTATCGGGGACAGGAATTACCTACGAGCAGTACTTC.

V is TRBV18 and J is TRBJ2-7; D not certain. Trimming took off 2 bases at V and 4 bases at J, with 12 bases between the two ends. The CDR3 totals 14 residues. Germline loops: CDR1 KGHSH, CDR2 LQKENI. The CDR3 bases are TGTGCCAGCTCACCAAGTGTTACAGCTTACGAGCAGTACTTC. Protein: CASSPSVTAYEQYF.

The rearrangement links TRBV7-9 to TRBJ2-6, with D unclear. The CDR3 length is 18 residues. Germline V gene lookup returns CDR1 SEHNR and CDR2 FQNEAQ (reference sequence). Trimming took 5 bases from V and 2 from J, leaving 19 bases between them. CDR3 sequence: CASSPPPTGFTGANVLTF. CDR3 nucleotide sequence: TGTGCCAGCAGCCCGCCCCCTACCGGGTTTACTGGGGCCAACGTCCTGACTTTC.

This clone was observed a handful of times. Here the CDR3 DNA reads TGTGCCAGTAGTCCTAGTCCGGGTCGCGAGCAGTACGTC. Translated: CASSPSPGREQYV. The chain employs TRBV19 and TRBJ2-7; the D is unclear. Germline V CDR1 and CDR2: LNHDA, SQIVND (reference sequence). V shed 5 bases and J shed 6 bases, with 14 bases lying between them. CDR3 length: 13 amino acids.

This clone was seen ten or more times. The CDR3 spells CATSDPSTRQLFF. As DNA, the CDR3 is TGTGCCACCAGTGACCCCTCGACTCGTCAACTGTTTTTT. The rearrangement joins TRBV24-1 to TRBJ1-4; D uncertain. The ends were cut back, 4 bases at V and 12 bases at J, with 14 bases in the middle. Looked up from germline, CDR1 is KGHDR and CDR2 is SFDVKD. The CDR3 contains 13 residues.

The V call is TRBV29-1, the J call TRBJ1-2; D not resolved. Germline lookup yields CDR1 SQVTM and CDR2 ANQGSEA. Trimming took 3 bases from V and 1 from J, leaving 6 bases between them. The CDR3 is 12 residues long. In DNA form, the CDR3 reads TGCAGCGTTGATGGCAGTAACTATGGCTACACCTTC. The encoded protein is CSVDGSNYGYTF.

This clone is a singleton in its sample. The chain joins TRBV7-5 to TRBJ1-6. TRBV7-5 is a recognized pseudogene. The CDR3 totals 15 residues. As DNA, the CDR3 is TGTGCCAGAAGCAATCAACGGGGGACGCATTCACCCCTCCACTTT. Translation: CARSNQRGTHSPLHF.

V gene TRBV9 combines with J gene TRBJ2-1, with TRBD2 as a possible D gene (6 bases). Germline loops: CDR1 SGDLS, CDR2 YYNGEE. This CDR3 has 16 residues. V shed 0 bases and J shed 1 base, with 11 bases lying between them. Here the CDR3 DNA reads TGTGCCAGCAGCGTAGGAATGGGGGGTTCCTACAATGAGCAGTTCTTC. Amino acid sequence: CASSVGMGGSYNEQFF.

This clone was seen only once. The V call is TRBV7-9, the J call TRBJ2-2, with D maybe TRBD1 (5 bases). V shed 5 bases and J shed 10 bases, with 11 bases lying between them. The CDR3 has 12 residues. Germline V gene lookup returns CDR1 SEHNR and CDR2 FQNEAQ (reference sequence). In DNA form, the CDR3 reads TGTGCCAGCAGCCCGGACACAACGGAGCTGTTTTTT. It codes for CASSPDTTELFF.

V gene TRBV7-2 combines with J gene TRBJ2-1; 9 nucleotides align to TRBD2. V trimming: 2 bases; J trimming: 9 bases; junction bases outside the gene matches: 8. Germline CDR1 SGHTA, CDR2 FQGNSA. The CDR3 spans 15 residues. The CDR3 sequence: CASSLIGGGAGEQFF. The CDR3 DNA reads TGTGCCAGCAGCTTAATTGGCGGGGGGGCCGGTGAGCAGTTCTTC.

This rearrangement joins TRBV3-1 (or the pseudogene TRBV3-2) to TRBJ2-5; TRBD2 agrees at 14 bases. Germline V gene lookup returns CDR1 LGHDT and CDR2 YNNKEL (reference sequence). This CDR3 has 17 residues. The J segment lost 1 base and the V segment lost 6 bases, leaving 7 bases of the junction unmatched. The CDR3 nucleotides are TGTGCCAGCAGTCGAGGGACTAGCGGGGGCCTCCAAGAGACCCAGTACTTC. Its protein is CASSRGTSGGLQETQYF.

The V and J genes are TRBV5-5 and TRBJ2-1; tentatively, D is TRBD1 (6 bases). V lost 0 bases and J lost 2, with 15 bases in between. Germline V gene sequence: CDR1 SGHKS, CDR2 YYEKEE (reference sequence). The CDR3 loop spans 17 amino acids. CDR3 sequence reads: CASSLGPDSLTYNEQFF. The CDR3 nucleotides read TGTGCCAGCAGCTTGGGACCGGACAGTCTCACCTACAATGAGCAGTTCTTC.